The 18 T cell receptor beta chains given below trace back to one sample, sequenced in a study of blood T cell repertoires in COVID-19 (dated by TCRdb to about 2020). Library preparation was by the immunoSEQ multiplex PCR assay. What TCRdb holds here is the immuneACCESS table cut down to in-frame rearrangements. Part of the clones is not present; checked against another copy, under half of the missing clones reflect an unresolved V gene, and the others are unexplained. For this sample there are around 250,000 clones; roughly 87% appear just once. The ten largest clones represent 4% to 5% of the sample. The sample comprised peripheral blood. These receptors originate from a woman in her thirties or forties who had recovered from COVID-19.

The CDR3 sequence is CASSRGDRGGTEAFF. DNA of the CDR3: TGTGCCAGCAGCCGAGGGGACAGGGGTGGCACTGAAGCTTTCTTT. The rearrangement joins TRBV3-1 (or the pseudogene TRBV3-2) to TRBJ1-1, with 10 bases fitting TRBD1. Germline CDR1 LGHDT, CDR2 YNNKEL (reference sequence). This CDR3 comprises 15 residues. V trimming: 4 bases; J trimming: 4 bases; junction bases outside the gene matches: 6.

The chain combines TRBV2 with TRBJ2-3; 7 bases are a match to TRBD1. The CDR3 loop spans 16 amino acids. The junction had 9 bases not matched to a gene; V was cut back by 4 bases and J by 2 bases. The germline CDR1 and CDR2 sequences are SNHLY and FYNNEI. The CDR3 bases are TGTGCCAGCAGTGTTACGACAGGGATATACACAGATACGCAGTATTTT. Residues: CASSVTTGIYTDTQYF.

In this sample, this clone turned up once. The chain recombines TRBV7-2 with TRBJ2-6, with no clear D. Deletions cut 6 bases from V and 0 bases from J, with 15 bases between. This CDR3 has 17 amino acids. The V gene's germline CDR1 is SGHTA and CDR2 FQGNSA. Written as DNA, the CDR3 is TGTGCCAGCAGTCGAGTCCCTCCTGGCTCTGGGGCCAACGTCCTGACTTTC. This gives the protein CASSRVPPGSGANVLTF.

The V call is TRBV6-4, the J call TRBJ2-1; the D gene is possibly TRBD1 (6 bases). Looked up from germline, CDR1 is MRHNA and CDR2 is SNTAGT. V was shortened by 2 bases and J by 10 bases, with 12 bases between the two germline ends. The CDR3 covers 13 residues. CDR3: CASSDTQGQEQFF. CDR3 nucleotides: TGTGCCAGCAGTGACACACAGGGTCAAGAGCAGTTCTTC.

The chain carries TRBV5-1 and TRBJ2-3, with D possibly TRBD1 on 5 matching bases. This CDR3 contains 14 residues. V gave up 5 bases and J gave up 5 bases, with 15 bases separating them. Germline lookup yields CDR1 SGHRS and CDR2 YFSETQ. CDR3 bases: TGCGCCAGCAGGGGTCTTTCCCAGGGAGATACGCAGTATTTT. Protein: CASRGLSQGDTQYF.

The V and J genes are TRBV19 and TRBJ1-5, with D hard to call. CDR1 is LNHDA, CDR2 SQIVND, per germline (reference sequence). Trimming pared 4 bases from V and 0 bases from J, leaving 10 bases between. This CDR3 is 15 amino acids long. The CDR3 bases are TGTGCCAGTAGTACCCAACTAGATAGCAATCAGCCCCAGCATTTT. Amino acids: CASSTQLDSNQPQHF.

V is TRBV21-1 and J is TRBJ2-1; the table names TRBD1, a call not compared with the DNA. TRBV21-1 is a known pseudogene. The CDR3 extends over 16 amino acids. CDR3 in DNA: TGTGCCAGCAGCAATTCATGGCAGGGAAGCTACAATGAGCAGTTCTTC. It is translated as CASSNSWQGSYNEQFF.

The chain links TRBV6-5 to TRBJ1-1; D ambiguous. With 10 bases removed from V and 1 base from J, the gap between germline ends came to 13 bases. Germline V gene sequence: CDR1 MNHEY, CDR2 SVGAGI. The CDR3 is 13 amino acids. The CDR3 region is CATHRVQNTEAFF. DNA for the CDR3: TGTGCCACCCACCGGGTCCAGAACACTGAAGCTTTCTTT.

This clone was recorded once. Written as DNA, the CDR3 is TGTGCCAGCAGCTTGAGGAACCGGGACTATGGGCAGTTCTTC. This sequence encodes CASSLRNRDYGQFF. The rearrangement links TRBV5-4 to TRBJ2-1; 7 bases map to TRBD2. The ends lost 1 base at V and 12 bases at J; junction bases unmatched: 10. The germline V gene has CDR1 SGHNT and CDR2 YYREEE (reference sequence). The CDR3 loop spans 14 amino acids. The full variable domain, rest sourced from reference TRBV5-4 and TRBJ2-1, is ETGVTQSPTHLIKTRGQQVTLRCSSQSGHNTVSWYQQALGQGPQFIFQYYREEENGRGNFPPRFSGLQFPNYSSELNVNALELDDSALYLCASSLRNRDYGQFFGPGTRLTVL.

The chain recombines TRBV7-2 with TRBJ2-3; TRBD2 agrees at 14 bases. Germline CDR1 and CDR2: SGHTA and FQGNSA. This CDR3 has 15 residues. The junction had 5 bases not matched to a gene; V was cut back by 5 bases and J by 7 bases. CDR3 residues: CASSRGLAGVNTQYF. In DNA, the CDR3 is TGTGCCAGCAGCAGGGGACTAGCGGGAGTGAATACGCAGTATTTT. The full variable domain, completed using reference TRBV7-2 and TRBJ2-3, is GAGVSQSPSNKVTEKGKDVELRCDPISGHTALYWYRQSLGQGLEFLIYFQGNSAPDKSGLPSDRFSAERTGGSVSTLTIQRTQQEDSAVYLCASSRGLAGVNTQYFGPGTRLTVL.

J is TRBJ2-3 and V is TRBV7-9; D possibly corresponds to TRBD1 (7 bases). CDR1 SEHNR and CDR2 FQNEAQ come from the germline V gene (reference sequence). The CDR3 totals 19 residues. Trimming took 1 base from V and 0 from J, leaving 20 bases between them. The CDR3 DNA reads as TGTGCCAGCAGCTTAGGACCGTTTATACAGGGGACTAGCACAGATACGCAGTATTTT. Its translation is CASSLGPFIQGTSTDTQYF.

This sequence joins TRBV29-1 and TRBJ2-7, with 7 bases identical to TRBD1. V dropped 4 bases and J dropped 6; count of bases not matched to a gene: 15. This CDR3 comprises 15 residues. CDR1 is SQVTM and CDR2 is ANQGSEA in the germline V gene. The CDR3: CSVVWGQIVSGEQYF. CDR3 coding DNA: TGCAGCGTTGTTTGGGGACAGATAGTGTCGGGCGAGCAGTACTTC.

The CDR3 nucleotides read TGTGCTAGTGGCAAAATTCGGACAGGGGAGAACACTGAAGCTTTCTTT. Amino acids: CASGKIRTGENTEAFF. V usage is TRBV12-5 and J usage is TRBJ1-1; 9 bases are a match to TRBD1. This CDR3 is 16 amino acids long. V lost 6 bases, J lost 1 base, and 9 bases stayed unmatched. Germline V gene lookup returns CDR1 LGHNT and CDR2 FRNRAP.

The chain links TRBV6-5 to TRBJ2-1; TRBD1 might be the D (6 bases). This CDR3 has 15 amino acids. Between the trimmed V and J ends, which lost 0 bases and 9 bases, there was a span of 15 bases. Germline assignment: CDR1 MNHEY and CDR2 SVGAGI. Here the CDR3 reads CASSYSTEGGFEQFF. The DNA of the CDR3 is TGTGCCAGCAGTTACTCGACAGAAGGGGGTTTTGAGCAGTTCTTC.

This sequence joins TRBV7-2 and TRBJ2-5; possibly TRBD2 for D (5 bases). The CDR3 consists of 16 residues. Germline V gene sequence: CDR1 SGHTA, CDR2 FQGNSA. V was shortened by 1 base and J by 1 base, with 13 bases between the two germline ends. Written as DNA, the CDR3 is TGTGCCAGCAGCTTAGGGAGGACCCCTTCCCAAGAGACCCAGTACTTC. Residues: CASSLGRTPSQETQYF.

The CDR3 bases are TGTGCCAGCAGCGTTGGACAGCAAGAGACCCAGTACTTC. This codes for CASSVGQQETQYF. This chain uses TRBV9 with TRBJ2-5, with a weak D call TRBD1 (6 bases). This CDR3 region has 13 residues. The ends were cut back, 2 bases at V and 2 bases at J, with 7 bases in the middle. The germline V gene encodes CDR1 SGDLS and CDR2 YYNGEE.

The chain carries TRBV12-3 or TRBV12-4 and TRBJ1-2; 8 bases are a match to TRBD1. The V segment lost 6 bases and the J segment 5 bases; nucleotides outside the gene matches: 5. CDR3 length equals 13 residues. CDR3 sequence reads: CASRLQGVYGYTF. CDR3 in DNA: TGTGCCAGCAGGTTACAGGGGGTTTATGGCTACACCTTC.

The CDR3 coding sequence is TGTGCCAGCAGCCCCAGGGGGTTGGACACCGGGGAGCTGTTTTTT. Amino acid sequence: CASSPRGLDTGELFF. This chain joins TRBV5-4 and TRBJ2-2; 7 bases line up with TRBD1. CDR1 is SGHNT and CDR2 is YYREEE in the germline V gene (reference sequence). V lost 4 bases, J lost 3 bases, and 6 bases stayed unmatched. The CDR3 sequence is 15 residues long.